The 23 T cell receptor beta chains below were found in one sample sequenced in a study of cytomegalovirus exposure and HLA in healthy donors. The PCR had 60 Vbeta and 13 Jbeta primers. The assay was immunoSEQ multiplex PCR, and TCRdb's table has in-frame clones only and misses some. This table has some 110,000 clones, about four fifths appearing once. Sequences were obtained from PBMCs. Every receptor here comes from a woman aged 18-35 years in good health and CMV-seropositive.

This clone showed up just once. This sequence joins TRBV5-4 and TRBJ2-2; D is possibly TRBD2 (7 bases). Germline CDR1 SGHNT, CDR2 YYREEE (reference sequence). The CDR3 has 17 amino acids. Trimming stripped 0 bases from V and 3 bases from J, with 15 bases between. The CDR3 nucleotides read TGTGCCAGCAGCTTGGGCCTAGCGGAGGGGGACACCGGGGAGCTGTTTTTT. It is translated as CASSLGLAEGDTGELFF.

V usage is TRBV21-1 and J usage is TRBJ2-3; the table's D call of TRBD2 was not tested on the DNA. TRBV21-1 is termed a pseudogene. The CDR3 spans 18 residues. As DNA, the CDR3 is TGTGCCAGCAGCAAAGCTCGTTCGGAGGGTACCCGCCCTAGCGGGCAGTATTTT. This sequence encodes CASSKARSEGTRPSGQYF.

The chain links TRBV11-2 to TRBJ1-5, with D perhaps matching TRBD1 (5 bases). The germline V and J ends were trimmed by 5 bases and 7 bases, with 18 bases remaining between them. The CDR3 is 15 amino acids. The germline gives CDR1 SGHAT, CDR2 FQNNGV. CDR3 protein: CASSPHGGYGQPQHF. DNA for the CDR3: TGTGCCAGCAGCCCCCACGGGGGATACGGACAGCCCCAGCATTTT.

Notes on this clone: Other DNA sequences within the sample encode an identical CDR3. The J gene is TRBJ1-1, the V gene TRBV5-1, with D possibly TRBD1 on 6 matching bases. Looked up from germline, CDR1 is SGHRS and CDR2 is YFSETQ. The V gene lost 4 bases and the J gene lost 1 base, with 8 bases spanning the gap. CDR3 length: 13 amino acids. The CDR3 protein is CASSLDRNTEAFF. CDR3 in DNA: TGCGCCAGCAGCCTGGACAGGAACACTGAAGCTTTCTTT.

This clone has more than one count but fewer than ten. The chain joins TRBV5-1 to TRBJ2-3; 14 nucleotides line up with TRBD2. Germline V gene lookup returns CDR1 SGHRS and CDR2 YFSETQ. The CDR3 is 17 residues long. J gave up 3 bases and V 2 bases, and 5 bases lay outside the gene matches. The CDR3: CASSFRTSGRSTDTQYF. The DNA of the CDR3 is TGCGCCAGCAGCTTCAGGACTAGCGGGAGGAGTACAGATACGCAGTATTTT.

J is TRBJ2-3 and V is TRBV10-1, with 11 bases aligning to TRBD2. The CDR3 runs to 16 residues. V was clipped by 0 bases and J by 3 bases; unmatched bases: 2. Per germline, CDR1 WNHNN and CDR2 SYGVQD (reference sequence). CDR3 in DNA: TGCGCCAGCAGTGAGTCGACTAGCGGGAATACAGATACGCAGTATTTT. Translation: CASSESTSGNTDTQYF.

This clone was detected once. The J gene is TRBJ1-1, the V gene TRBV6-5; D unresolved. In germline, CDR1 is MNHEY, CDR2 SVGAGI. V lost 6 bases and J lost 1, with 15 bases in between. The CDR3 extends over 15 amino acids. Written as DNA, the CDR3 is TGTGCCAGCAGCCTCGATGGGGAGGCGAACACTGAAGCTTTCTTT. Translating it yields CASSLDGEANTEAFF.

The rearrangement links TRBV4-2 to TRBJ2-1, with 8 nucleotides matching TRBD2. There are 17 residues in the CDR3. The germline V gene has CDR1 LGHNA and CDR2 YNFKEQ. V lost 3 bases to trimming and J lost 3 bases; unmatched junction nucleotides: 10. The CDR3 loop is CASSHRAVAGIYNEQFF. The CDR3 DNA reads as TGTGCCAGCAGCCATCGGGCGGTAGCGGGAATCTACAATGAGCAGTTCTTC.

The gene calls are TRBV6-5 and TRBJ1-3; 7 nucleotides match TRBD1. J lost 0 bases, V lost 4 bases, and 6 bases had no gene match. Germline CDR1 and CDR2: MNHEY and SVGAGI. This CDR3 comprises 16 residues. The CDR3 DNA sequence: TGTGCCAGCAGTTTTCGGACAGGATTCTCTGGAAACACCATATATTTT. Its protein product is CASSFRTGFSGNTIYF.

CDR3 protein: CASSLDRGYEQYF. The CDR3 DNA is TGTGCCAGCAGTCTCGACAGGGGCTACGAGCAGTACTTC. V and J are TRBV2 and TRBJ2-7, with TRBD1 matching 8 bases. This CDR3 contains 13 residues. Germline V gives CDR1 SNHLY, CDR2 FYNNEI. V lost 5 bases, J lost 3 bases, and 3 bases stayed unmatched. The full variable domain, in which reference TRBV2 and TRBJ2-7 provide the parts outside the CDR3, is EPEVTQTPSHQVTQMGQEVILRCVPISNHLYFYWYRQILGQKVEFLVSFYNNEISEKSEIFDDQFSVERPDGSNFTLKIRSTKLEDSAMYFCASSLDRGYEQYFGPGTRLTVT.

The chain combines TRBV27 with TRBJ1-2; maybe TRBD1 (6 bases). Trimming left V 5 bases short and J 4 bases short, with 14 bases between. The CDR3 spans 14 residues. The V gene's germline CDR1 is MNHEY and CDR2 SMNVEV (reference sequence). CDR3 nucleotide sequence: TGTGCCAGCAGTCTCCGGGACAACGGCTATGGCTACACCTTC. Its translation is CASSLRDNGYGYTF.

This chain joins TRBV5-1 and TRBJ2-5; 8 positions match TRBD2. With the DNA end fitting TRBJ2-7 better, the J assignment may be wrong. CDR3 length: 15 residues. Germline V gives CDR1 SGHRS, CDR2 YFSETQ. The CDR3 loop reads CASRRAGEFGVEQYF. CDR3 nucleotides: TGCGCCAGCAGAAGAGCGGGAGAGTTCGGGGTCGAGCAGTACTTC.

J is TRBJ1-1 and V is TRBV5-6, with TRBD1 matching 8 bases. CDR3 size: 14 residues. J lost 7 bases, V lost 6 bases, and 11 bases had no gene match. Per the germline V gene, CDR1 is SGHDT and CDR2 is YYEEEE. The CDR3 loop reads CASTVRGTGSEAFF. The CDR3, as DNA: TGTGCCAGCACCGTACGCGGGACAGGAAGTGAAGCTTTCTTT.

The chain carries TRBV7-2 and TRBJ2-3, with 9 bases matching TRBD2. CDR3 length equals 15 residues. The germline V gene has CDR1 SGHTA and CDR2 FQGNSA. V lost 2 bases to trimming and J lost 1 base; unmatched junction nucleotides: 1. The CDR3 protein is CASSLLAGRTDTQYF. The CDR3 coding sequence is TGTGCCAGCAGCTTACTAGCGGGACGCACAGATACGCAGTATTTT.

The chain couples TRBV5-4 to TRBJ2-7; TRBD2 agrees at 10 bases. V gave up 4 bases and J gave up 0 bases; unmatched junction bases: 4. The CDR3 length is 15 residues. Per the germline V gene, CDR1 is SGHNT and CDR2 is YYREEE (reference sequence). This CDR3 is CASSRLAGSSYEQYF. CDR3 bases: TGTGCCAGCAGCCGACTAGCGGGTAGCTCCTACGAGCAGTACTTC. Combining the CDR3 with reference TRBV5-4 and TRBJ2-7 gives the whole variable domain ETGVTQSPTHLIKTRGQQVTLRCSSQSGHNTVSWYQQALGQGPQFIFQYYREEENGRGNFPPRFSGLQFPNYSSELNVNALELDDSALYLCASSRLAGSSYEQYFGPGTRLTVT.

DNA for the CDR3: TGTGCCAGCAGCCCAAACATGGGGGCCTATGGCTACACCTTC. It codes for CASSPNMGAYGYTF. This chain links TRBV7-9 with TRBJ1-2, with a possible D match to TRBD1 (6 bases). The CDR3 has 14 amino acids. Germline CDR1 is SEHNR and CDR2 is FQNEAQ (reference sequence). V was cut by 5 bases and J by 4 bases, with 14 bases left in between.

The chain has TRBV5-1 and TRBJ2-3, with a weak D call TRBD1 (6 bases). V lost 0 bases to trimming and J lost 0 bases, with 11 bases between them. Germline V CDR1 and CDR2: SGHRS, YFSETQ. The length of the CDR3 is 16 residues. This chain's CDR3 is CASSLDPDRSTDTQYF. In DNA, the CDR3 is TGCGCCAGCAGCTTGGATCCCGACAGGAGCACAGATACGCAGTATTTT. Full variable domain (rest looked up from reference TRBV5-1 and TRBJ2-3): KAGVTQTPRYLIKTRGQQVTLSCSPISGHRSVSWYQQTPGQGLQFLFEYFSETQRNKGNFPGRFSGRQFSNSRSEMNVSTLELGDSALYLCASSLDPDRSTDTQYFGPGTRLTVL.

The chain joins TRBV19 to TRBJ1-1; no definite D call. V was clipped by 1 base and J by 4 bases, with 13 bases between them. This CDR3 spans 15 amino acids. Germline V lookup: CDR1 LNHDA, CDR2 SQIVND (reference sequence). The CDR3 nucleotides read TGTGCCAGTAGTATAGGTAACCCGGTGTTCACTGAAGCTTTCTTT. Protein product: CASSIGNPVFTEAFF.

This clone was counted a few times. The CDR3 sequence: CASKDRGGYEQYF. For the CDR3, the DNA is TGTGCCAGCAAAGACAGGGGTGGCTACGAGCAGTACTTC. The chain is built from TRBV14 and TRBJ2-7, with TRBD1 identical over 8 bases. Germline V gives CDR1 SGHDN, CDR2 FVKESK. Trimming took 7 bases from V and 3 from J; bases not matched to a gene: 5. The CDR3 is 13 amino acids.

The V call is TRBV28, the J call TRBJ1-2; D is unresolved. The CDR3 length is 11 residues. CDR1 is MDHEN and CDR2 is SYDVKM in the germline V gene. The V gene lost 7 bases and the J gene lost 2 bases, with 5 bases spanning the gap. CDR3 residues: CASNRNYGYTF. CDR3 DNA: TGTGCCAGCAATAGAAACTATGGCTACACCTTC.

V gene TRBV19 combines with J gene TRBJ1-1, with D tentatively TRBD1 (5 bases). Germline V lookup: CDR1 LNHDA, CDR2 SQIVND (reference sequence). The CDR3 sequence is 16 residues long. Trimming pared 0 bases from V and 6 bases from J, leaving 17 bases between. The CDR3 loop is CASSIDRLGGNPEAFF. The CDR3 bases are TGTGCCAGTAGTATAGATCGACTCGGGGGGAATCCTGAAGCTTTCTTT.

This chain uses TRBV27 with TRBJ2-4, with a weak D call TRBD2 (6 bases). CDR1 MNHEY and CDR2 SMNVEV come from the germline V gene (reference sequence). Trimming took off 2 bases at V and 0 bases at J, with 17 bases between the two ends. The CDR3 covers 18 residues. The CDR3 DNA follows: TGTGCCAGCAGTTTACTTCCGGGTTCCGGGGGAGCCAAAAACATTCAGTACTTC. Translated: CASSLLPGSGGAKNIQYF.

V is TRBV6-1 and J is TRBJ1-1; D uncertain. Germline assignment: CDR1 MNHNS and CDR2 SASEGT. This CDR3 is built from 13 residues. V was cut by 5 bases and J by 11 bases, with 18 bases left in between. For the CDR3, the DNA is TGTGCCAGCAGTTTCGGGTCAATACCGGGGGCTTTCTTT. Encoded protein: CASSFGSIPGAFF.